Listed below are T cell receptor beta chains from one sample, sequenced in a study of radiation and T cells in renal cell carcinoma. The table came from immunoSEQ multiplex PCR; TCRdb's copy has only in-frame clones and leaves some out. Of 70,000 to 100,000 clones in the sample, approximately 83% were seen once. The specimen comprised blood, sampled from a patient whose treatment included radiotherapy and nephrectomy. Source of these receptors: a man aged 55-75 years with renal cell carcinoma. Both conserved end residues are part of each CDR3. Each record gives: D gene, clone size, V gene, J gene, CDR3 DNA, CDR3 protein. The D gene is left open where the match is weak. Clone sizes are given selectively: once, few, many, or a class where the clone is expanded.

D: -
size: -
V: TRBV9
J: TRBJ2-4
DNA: TGTGCCAGCAGCGGAGATCAGGCGACCAATAAAAACATTCAGTACTTC
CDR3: CASSGDQATNKNIQYF

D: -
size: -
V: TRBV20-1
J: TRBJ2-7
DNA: TGCAGTGCTAGGGGACACTACGAGCAGTACTTC
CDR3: CSARGHYEQYF

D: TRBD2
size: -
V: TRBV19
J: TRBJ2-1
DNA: TGTGCCAGTAGCCGAACCGGGACTAGCGTCAATGAGCAGTTCTTC
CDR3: CASSRTGTSVNEQFF

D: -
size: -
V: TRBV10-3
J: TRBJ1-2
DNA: TGTGCCATCAGTGAGTCGATAGGGATCTATGGCTACACCTTC
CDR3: CAISESIGIYGYTF

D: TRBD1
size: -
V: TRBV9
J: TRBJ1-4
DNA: TGTGCCAGCAGCATGGACAGGGAGGGTGAAAAACTGTTTTTT
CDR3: CASSMDREGEKLFF

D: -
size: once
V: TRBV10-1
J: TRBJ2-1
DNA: TGCGCCAGCAGTGAGTCGTCGGGTTACAATGAGCAGTTCTTC
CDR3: CASSESSGYNEQFF

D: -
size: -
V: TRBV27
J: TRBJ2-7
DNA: TGTGCCAGCAGCCGACCTCCTGGCCACGAGCAGTACTTC
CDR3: CASSRPPGHEQYF

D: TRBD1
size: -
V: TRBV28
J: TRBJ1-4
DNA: TGTGCCAGCAGTTTATACGGGACAGTGGGTAATGAAAAACTGTTTTTT
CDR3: CASSLYGTVGNEKLFF

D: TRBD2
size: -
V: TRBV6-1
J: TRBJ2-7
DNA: TGTGCCAGCAGTGAGGTTTTAGCGGGAGTTTACGAGCAGTACTTC
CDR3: CASSEVLAGVYEQYF

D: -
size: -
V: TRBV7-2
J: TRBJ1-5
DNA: TGTGCCAGCAGCTTGCAGAATCAGCCCCAGCATTTT
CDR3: CASSLQNQPQHF

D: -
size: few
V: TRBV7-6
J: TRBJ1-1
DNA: TGTGCCAGCTCCCTACGGTTTAACACTGAAGCTTTCTTT
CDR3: CASSLRFNTEAFF

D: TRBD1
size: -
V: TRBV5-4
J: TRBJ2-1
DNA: TGTGCCAGCAGCCGTCCTGGGACAGGTCACAATGAGCAGTTCTTC
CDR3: CASSRPGTGHNEQFF

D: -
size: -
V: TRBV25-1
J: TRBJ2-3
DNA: TGTGCCAGCAGTGCCGATACACAGGGAGGGAGGATCACAGATACGCAGTATTTT
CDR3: CASSADTQGGRITDTQYF

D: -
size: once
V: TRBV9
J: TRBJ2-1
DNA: TGTGCCAGCAGCGGCAGGGACCACAATGAGCAGTTCTTC
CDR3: CASSGRDHNEQFF

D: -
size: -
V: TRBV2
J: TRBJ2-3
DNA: TGTGCCAGCAGCCGGGACCTCCAATTGACGGAAGATACGCAGTATTTT
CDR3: CASSRDLQLTEDTQYF

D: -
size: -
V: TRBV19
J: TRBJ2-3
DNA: TGTGCCAGTAGTGGCGCGGGTCGAAACACAGATACGCAGTATTTT
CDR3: CASSGAGRNTDTQYF

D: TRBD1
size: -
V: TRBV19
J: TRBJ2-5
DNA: TGTGCCAGTACAACGGGACAGGGGGCCCGAGAGACCCAGTACTTC
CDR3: CASTTGQGARETQYF

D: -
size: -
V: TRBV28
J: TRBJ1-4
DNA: TGTGCCAGCAGTTTGGGGCAGGGGAGGGAAAAACTGTTTTTT
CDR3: CASSLGQGREKLFF

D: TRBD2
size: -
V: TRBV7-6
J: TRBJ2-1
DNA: TGTGCCAGCAGCTCGGGACTAGCGGGTTACAATGAGCAGTTCTTC
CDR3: CASSSGLAGYNEQFF

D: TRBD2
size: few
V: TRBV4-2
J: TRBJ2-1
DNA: TGTGCCAGCAGCCAGGGGGGACTACTAGCCGATGAGCAGTTCTTC
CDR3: CASSQGGLLADEQFF

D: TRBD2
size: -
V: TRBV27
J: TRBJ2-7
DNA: TGTGCCAGCAGACTAGCGGGAGTTTATGAGCAGTACTTC
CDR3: CASRLAGVYEQYF

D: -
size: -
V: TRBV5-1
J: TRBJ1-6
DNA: TGCGCCAGCAGCCTTAAGGACCTCTCCTATAATTCACCCCTCCACTTT
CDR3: CASSLKDLSYNSPLHF

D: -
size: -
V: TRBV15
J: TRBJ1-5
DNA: TGTGCCACCACCACGAGGGCCCGCAATCAGCCCCAGCATTTT
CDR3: CATTTRARNQPQHF

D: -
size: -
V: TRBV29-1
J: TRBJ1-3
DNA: TGCAGCGTGTATGGAGAGTTCTCTGGAAACACCATATATTTT
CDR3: CSVYGEFSGNTIYF

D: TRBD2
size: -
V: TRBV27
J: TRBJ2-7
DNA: TGTGCCACGAAGCTACTAGCGGACTCCTACGAGCAGTACTTC
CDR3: CATKLLADSYEQYF

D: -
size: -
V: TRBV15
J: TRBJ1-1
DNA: TGTGCCACCAGCAGAGATTACCGGTTCACTGAAGCTTTCTTT
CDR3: CATSRDYRFTEAFF

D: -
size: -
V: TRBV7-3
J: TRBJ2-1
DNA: TGTGCCAGCAGCCCCGGGACACATCTGACCAGGGTAAGCGGGAAGTCCTACAATGAGCAGTTCTTC
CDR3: CASSPGTHLTRVSGKSYNEQFF

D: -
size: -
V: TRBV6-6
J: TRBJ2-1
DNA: TGTGCCAGCTTAGGTGAAGCCAGATCCTACAATGAGCAGTTCTTC
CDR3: CASLGEARSYNEQFF

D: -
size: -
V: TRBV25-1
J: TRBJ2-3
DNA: TGTGCCAGCAGTGACAGGGGCCCCACAGATACGCAGTATTTT
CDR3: CASSDRGPTDTQYF

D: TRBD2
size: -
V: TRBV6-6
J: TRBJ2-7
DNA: TGTGCCAGCAGTCGGGAGGGTTACGAGCAGTACTTC
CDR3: CASSREGYEQYF

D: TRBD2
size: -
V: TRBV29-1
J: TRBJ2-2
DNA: TGCAGCGCAGGACTAGCGGGAGCCGGGGAGCTGTTTTTT
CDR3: CSAGLAGAGELFF

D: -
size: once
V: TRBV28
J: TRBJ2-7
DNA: TGTGCCAGCAAAGGGGGGTGGTACGAGCAGTACTTC
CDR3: CASKGGWYEQYF

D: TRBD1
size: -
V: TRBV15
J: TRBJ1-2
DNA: TGTGCCACCAGCAAACAGGGGGCTGAATATGGCTACACCTTC
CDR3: CATSKQGAEYGYTF

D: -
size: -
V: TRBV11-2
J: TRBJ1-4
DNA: TGTGCCAGCAGCTTAGTTGGGAGAGGGGGTGAAAAACTGTTTTTT
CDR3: CASSLVGRGGEKLFF

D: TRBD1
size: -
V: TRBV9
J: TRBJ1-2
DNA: TGTGCCAGCAGCGAAACAGGGGGCAGCACTGGCTATGGCTACACCTTC
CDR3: CASSETGGSTGYGYTF

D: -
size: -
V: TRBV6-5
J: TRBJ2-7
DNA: TGTGCCAGCAGGGGGGGAGGAGGCCCCTCCTACGAGCAGTACTTC
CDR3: CASRGGGGPSYEQYF

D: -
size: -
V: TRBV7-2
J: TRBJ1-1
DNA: TGTGCCAGCAGCTTAGTTACAGGAGTGAACACTGAAGCTTTCTTT
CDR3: CASSLVTGVNTEAFF

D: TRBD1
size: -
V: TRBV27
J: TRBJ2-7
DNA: TGTGCCAGCAGGAAAGGGGGCCTATCCTACGAGCAGTACTTC
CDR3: CASRKGGLSYEQYF

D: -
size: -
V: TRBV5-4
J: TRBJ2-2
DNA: TGTGCCAGCAGCCGTGAGCCGGGACGGACCGGGGAGCTGTTTTTT
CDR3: CASSREPGRTGELFF

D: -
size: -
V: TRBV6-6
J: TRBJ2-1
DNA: TGTGCCACCCTCATCGGACGGTACAATGAGCAGTTCTTC
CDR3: CATLIGRYNEQFF

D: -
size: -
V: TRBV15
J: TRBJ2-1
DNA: TGTGCCACCAGCAGGGACGTGGGCAGGGTGTACAATGAGCAGTTCTTC
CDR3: CATSRDVGRVYNEQFF

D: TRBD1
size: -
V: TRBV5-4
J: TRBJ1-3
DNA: TGTGCCAGCAGCCCTGGACAGGGTAGTTTCAACACCATATATTTT
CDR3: CASSPGQGSFNTIYF

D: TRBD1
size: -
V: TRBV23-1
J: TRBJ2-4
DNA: TGCGCCAGCAGTCACCAGGACAGGGAAAAGTCACAGGCAAACATTCAGTACTTC
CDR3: CASSHQDREKSQANIQYF

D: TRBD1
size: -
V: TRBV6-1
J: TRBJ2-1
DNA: TGTGCCAGCACCCTTAGGACAGGGGGCTACAATGAGCAGTTCTTC
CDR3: CASTLRTGGYNEQFF

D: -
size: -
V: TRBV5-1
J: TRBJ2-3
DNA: TGCGCCAGCAGCTTGTATAACAGCAAAGATACGCAGTATTTT
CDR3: CASSLYNSKDTQYF

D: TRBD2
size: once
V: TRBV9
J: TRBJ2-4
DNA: TGTGCCAGCAGCGTAGGGCTAGCGGAGCTAGCCAAAAACATTCAGTACTTC
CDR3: CASSVGLAELAKNIQYF

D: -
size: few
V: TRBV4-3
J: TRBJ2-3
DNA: TGCGCCAGCAGCCAAGAACTGCTAAGCACAGATACGCAGTATTTT
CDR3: CASSQELLSTDTQYF

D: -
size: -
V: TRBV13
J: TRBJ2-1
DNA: TGTGCCAGCAGCTTGCGGACTAAGGACGATGAGCAGTTCTTC
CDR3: CASSLRTKDDEQFF

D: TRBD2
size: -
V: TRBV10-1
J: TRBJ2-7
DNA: TGCGCCAGCAGTAGAGCCGGGGCTAGCGGAATTTACGAGCAGTACTTC
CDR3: CASSRAGASGIYEQYF

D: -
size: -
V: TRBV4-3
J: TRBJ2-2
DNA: TGCGCCAGCAGACAACTGGTAGCTACCGTTTCGGCCGGGGAGCTGTTTTTT
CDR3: CASRQLVATVSAGELFF

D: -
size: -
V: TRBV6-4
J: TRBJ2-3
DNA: TGTGCCAGCAGTGAGAGTTATGGCAGGACAGATACGCAGTATTTT
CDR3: CASSESYGRTDTQYF

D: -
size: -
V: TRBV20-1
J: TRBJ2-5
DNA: TGCAGTGCTACCTTCGGGAGTACCCAGTACTTC
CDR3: CSATFGSTQYF

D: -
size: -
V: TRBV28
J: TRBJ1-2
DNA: TGTGCCAGCAGTTTGCCCGGAGCTTGGGGCTACACCTTC
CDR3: CASSLPGAWGYTF

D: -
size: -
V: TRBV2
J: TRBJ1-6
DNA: TGTGGCAGCCACGCGGGGCGCATTTCACTTTCACCCCTCCACTTT
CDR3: CGSHAGRISLSPLHF

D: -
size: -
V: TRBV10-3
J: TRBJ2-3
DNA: TGTGCCTCCGGGACGGGGGAGGCAGATACGCAGTATTTT
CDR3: CASGTGEADTQYF